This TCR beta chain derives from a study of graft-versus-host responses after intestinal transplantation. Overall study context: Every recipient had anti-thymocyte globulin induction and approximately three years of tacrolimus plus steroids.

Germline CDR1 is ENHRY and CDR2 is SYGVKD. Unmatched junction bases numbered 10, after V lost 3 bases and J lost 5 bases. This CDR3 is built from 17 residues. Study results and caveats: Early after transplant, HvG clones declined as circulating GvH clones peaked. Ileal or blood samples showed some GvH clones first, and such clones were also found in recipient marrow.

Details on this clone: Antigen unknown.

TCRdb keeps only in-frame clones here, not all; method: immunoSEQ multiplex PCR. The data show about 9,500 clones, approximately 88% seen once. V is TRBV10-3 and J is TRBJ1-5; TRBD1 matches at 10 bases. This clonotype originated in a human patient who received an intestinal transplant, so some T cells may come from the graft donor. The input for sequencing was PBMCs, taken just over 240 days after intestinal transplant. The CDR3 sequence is CAISERRRQGAYQPQHF. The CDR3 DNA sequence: TGTGCCATCAGTGAACGGCGGCGACAGGGGGCCTATCAGCCCCAGCATTTT.